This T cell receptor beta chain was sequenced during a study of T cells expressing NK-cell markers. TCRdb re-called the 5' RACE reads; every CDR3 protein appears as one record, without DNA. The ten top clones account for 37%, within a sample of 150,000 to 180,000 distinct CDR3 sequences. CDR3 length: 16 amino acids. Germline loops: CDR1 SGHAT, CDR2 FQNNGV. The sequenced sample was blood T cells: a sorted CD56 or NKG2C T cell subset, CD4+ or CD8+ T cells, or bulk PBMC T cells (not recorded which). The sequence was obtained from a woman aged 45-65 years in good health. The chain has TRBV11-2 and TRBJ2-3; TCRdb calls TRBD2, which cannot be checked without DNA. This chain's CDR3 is CASSLGLAENTDTQYF.